This T cell receptor (beta chain) is drawn from a study of blood T cell repertoires in COVID-19. Background on the study: From T cells, B-cell-depleted T cells, or PBMCs came the material, which was cDNA or gDNA.

Participant-reported clinical history was the basis for cohort assignment. Two consecutive negative NP/OP PCR tests, clearance, or resolved symptoms defined Cohort 3 recovery. This clone showed up just a few times. In germline, CDR1 is SNHLY, CDR2 FYNNEI. This CDR3 contains 15 residues. Trimming cost V 6 bases and J 4 bases, with 16 bases left between them. Original methodology: Nucleated cell number was recorded as an estimate derived from reference gene primer amplification. Measured with immunoSEQ multiplex PCR; TCRdb has only the in-frame clones, and not every one. V, J and clone size are taken as reported in that table, and D and trimming were inferred from the DNA itself. The sample holds hundreds of thousands of clones, around 91% seen once.

The sequence was obtained from a young man who had recovered from COVID-19. The J gene is TRBJ1-5, the V gene TRBV2, with D possibly TRBD1 on 5 matching bases. The source material was PBMCs or T cells enriched from blood (not recorded which). Here the CDR3 reads CASSAQGMGNQPQHF. CDR3 DNA sequence: TGTGCCAGCAGCGCGCAGGGAATGGGGAATCAGCCCCAGCATTTT.